This is a list of T cell receptor beta chains from one sample in a study of shared clonotypes between healthy human individuals. Sequencing was performed with immunoSEQ multiplex PCR; in TCRdb, only in-frame clones are kept and a portion is missing. Altogether about 480,000 clones are present, 60% to 80% being singletons, with the ten largest covering about 12%. Sequencing input: PBMCs. The receptors come from a woman aged 40 to 50 in good health. Some clones in this sample may be carry-over from other donors' samples. Each CDR3 is given with its conserved first and last residue. A D gene is named only where the DNA matches it firmly. Clone size is shown for a subset of rows, as once, few, many or a class of expanded clone.

d_call,clone_size,v_call,j_call,cdr3_nt,cdr3_aa
NA,NA,TRBV19,TRBJ1-2,TGTGCCAGTAATAAAGACAAGGGAGGGAGCTATGGCTACACCTTC,CASNKDKGGSYGYTF
NA,NA,TRBV14,TRBJ2-5,TGTGCCAGCAGCCAAGATCTGGGTCAAGAGACCCAGTACTTC,CASSQDLGQETQYF
NA,NA,TRBV18,TRBJ2-5,TGTGCCAGCTCCCCCCAGGGCCAAGAGACCCAGTACTTC,CASSPQGQETQYF
TRBD1,NA,TRBV10-3,TRBJ2-1,TGTGCCATCAGTGTTGGGACAGGGCCCTACAATGAGCAGTTCTTC,CAISVGTGPYNEQFF
TRBD1,NA,TRBV11-2,TRBJ1-2,TGTGCCAGCAGCTCAACCCCGGGGACAGGGGTCGGCTACACCTTC,CASSSTPGTGVGYTF
TRBD2,NA,TRBV5-1,TRBJ2-2,TGCGCCAGCAGCTCGACTAGCGCAAACACCGGGGAGCTGTTTTTT,CASSSTSANTGELFF
NA,NA,TRBV29-1,TRBJ2-5,TGCAGCGCCCCCGTGGCAGGGTTGGAAGAGACCCAGTACTTC,CSAPVAGLEETQYF
TRBD2,NA,TRBV2,TRBJ2-1,TGTGCCACCGGCCGTGGGACTAGTAACAATGAGCAGTTCTTC,CATGRGTSNNEQFF
NA,once,TRBV28,TRBJ2-7,TGTGCCAGCAGTTCCTTCGGTGACGAGCAGTACTTC,CASSSFGDEQYF
NA,NA,TRBV27,TRBJ1-2,TGTGCCAGCAGCCCTGGACAGCTCCACTATGGCCACACCTTC,CASSPGQLHYGHTF
TRBD2,NA,TRBV4-3,TRBJ2-1,TGCGCCAGCAGCCAAGCGGGGGGAACATACAATGAGCAGTTCTTC,CASSQAGGTYNEQFF
NA,NA,TRBV19,TRBJ1-5,TGTGCCAGTAGTGAAATAGGCAGGGACCAGCCCCAGCATTTT,CASSEIGRDQPQHF
TRBD1,NA,TRBV6-1,TRBJ2-7,TGTGCCAGCAGTGAACAGCGGGACAGGGTGCAGTACTTC,CASSEQRDRVQYF
NA,few,TRBV5-1,TRBJ1-1,TGCGCCAGCAGCTTGGAGCGAGCCACTGAAGCTTTCTTT,CASSLERATEAFF
NA,NA,TRBV18,TRBJ2-7,TGTGCCAGCTCACCACCGGCGGGAACCTACGAGCAGTACTTC,CASSPPAGTYEQYF